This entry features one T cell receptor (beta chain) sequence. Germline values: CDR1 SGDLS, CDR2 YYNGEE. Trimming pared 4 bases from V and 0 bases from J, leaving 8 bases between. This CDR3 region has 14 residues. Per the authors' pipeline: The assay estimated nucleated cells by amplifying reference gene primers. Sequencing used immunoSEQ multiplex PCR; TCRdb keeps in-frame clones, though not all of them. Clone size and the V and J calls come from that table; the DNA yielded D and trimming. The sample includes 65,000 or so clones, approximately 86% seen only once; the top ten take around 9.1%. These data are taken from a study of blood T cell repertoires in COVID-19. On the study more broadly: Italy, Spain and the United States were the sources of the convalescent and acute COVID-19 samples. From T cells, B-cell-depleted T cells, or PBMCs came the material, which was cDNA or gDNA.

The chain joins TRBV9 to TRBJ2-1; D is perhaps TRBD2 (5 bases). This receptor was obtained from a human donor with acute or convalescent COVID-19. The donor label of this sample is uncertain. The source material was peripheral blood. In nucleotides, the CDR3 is TGTGCCAGCAGCTTAAGCGGCTCCTACAATGAGCAGTTCTTC. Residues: CASSLSGSYNEQFF.